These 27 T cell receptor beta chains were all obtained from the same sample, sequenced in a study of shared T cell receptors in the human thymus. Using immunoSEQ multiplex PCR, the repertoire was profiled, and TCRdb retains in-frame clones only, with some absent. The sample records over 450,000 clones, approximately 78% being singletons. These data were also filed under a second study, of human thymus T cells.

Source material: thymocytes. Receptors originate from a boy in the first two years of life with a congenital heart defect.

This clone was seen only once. The CDR3: CASSSRTSVNTGELFF. The CDR3 DNA follows: TGTGCCAGCAGCTCCCGGACTAGCGTCAACACCGGGGAGCTGTTTTTT. The chain joins TRBV13 to TRBJ2-2; 9 nucleotides match TRBD2. CDR3 size: 16 residues. The J segment lost 2 bases and the V segment lost 4 bases, leaving 5 bases of the junction unmatched. Per germline, CDR1 PRHDT and CDR2 FYEKMQ (reference sequence).

DNA for the CDR3: TGTGCCAGCAGCTTAGCACAGGGCGCGGGAGGCACTGAAGCTTTCTTT. Amino acids: CASSLAQGAGGTEAFF. This chain joins TRBV7-9 and TRBJ1-1, with D maybe TRBD1 (6 bases). CDR1 is SEHNR, CDR2 FQNEAQ, per germline (reference sequence). This CDR3 is 16 amino acids long. Trimming took 0 bases from V and 4 from J, leaving 15 bases between them. Together with reference TRBV7-9 and TRBJ1-1, the CDR3 gives the full variable domain: DTGVSQNPRHKITKRGQNVTFRCDPISEHNRLYWYRQTLGQGPEFLTYFQNEAQLEKSRLLSDRFSAERPKGSFSTLEIQRTEQGDSAMYLCASSLAQGAGGTEAFFGQGTRLTVV.

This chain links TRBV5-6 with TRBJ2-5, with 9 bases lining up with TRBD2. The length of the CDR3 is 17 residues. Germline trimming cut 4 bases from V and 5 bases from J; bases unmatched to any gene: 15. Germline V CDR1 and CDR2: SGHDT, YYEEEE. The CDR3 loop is CASSRSSLAGNGETQYF. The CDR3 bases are TGTGCCAGCAGCCGCTCCTCTCTAGCGGGGAACGGGGAGACCCAGTACTTC. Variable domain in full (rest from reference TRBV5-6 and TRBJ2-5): DAGVTQSPTHLIKTRGQQVTLRCSPKSGHDTVSWYQQALGQGPQFIFQYYEEEERQRGNFPDRFSGHQFPNYSSELNVNALLLGDSALYLCASSRSSLAGNGETQYFGPGTRLLVL.

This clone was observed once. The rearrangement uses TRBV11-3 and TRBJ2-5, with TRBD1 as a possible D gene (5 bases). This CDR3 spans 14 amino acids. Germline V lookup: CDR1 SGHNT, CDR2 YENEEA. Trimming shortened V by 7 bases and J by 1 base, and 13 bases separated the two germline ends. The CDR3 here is CASNPPQGQETQYF. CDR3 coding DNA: TGTGCCAGCAACCCCCCCCAGGGCCAAGAGACCCAGTACTTC.

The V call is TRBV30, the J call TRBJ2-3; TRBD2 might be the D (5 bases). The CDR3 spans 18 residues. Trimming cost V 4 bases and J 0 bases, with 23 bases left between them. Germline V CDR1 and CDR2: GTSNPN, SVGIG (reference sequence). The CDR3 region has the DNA TGTGCCTGGAAGGAGGATGCGGGCCCACGCTCTAGCACAGATACGCAGTATTTT. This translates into CAWKEDAGPRSSTDTQYF. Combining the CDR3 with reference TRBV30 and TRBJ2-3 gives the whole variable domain SQTIHQWPATLVQPVGSPLSLECTVEGTSNPNLYWYRQAAGRGLQLLFYSVGIGQISSEVPQNLSASRPQDRQFILSSKKLLLSDSGFYLCAWKEDAGPRSSTDTQYFGPGTRLTVL.

CDR3 region: CAISESMEAAPMNTEAFF. CDR3 coding DNA: TGTGCCATCAGTGAGTCAATGGAGGCGGCCCCGATGAACACTGAAGCTTTCTTT. This rearrangement joins TRBV10-3 to TRBJ1-1; D uncertain. V gave up 0 bases and J gave up 0 bases, with 17 bases separating them. This CDR3 has 18 amino acids. CDR1 and CDR2 (germline): ENHRY, SYGVKD.

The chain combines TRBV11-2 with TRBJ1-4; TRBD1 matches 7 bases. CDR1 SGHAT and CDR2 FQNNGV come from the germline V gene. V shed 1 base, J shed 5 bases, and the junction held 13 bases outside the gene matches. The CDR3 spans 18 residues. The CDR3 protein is CASSLGGPPGQPNEKLFF. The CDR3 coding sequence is TGTGCCAGCAGCTTAGGGGGGCCGCCGGGACAGCCAAATGAAAAACTGTTTTTT.

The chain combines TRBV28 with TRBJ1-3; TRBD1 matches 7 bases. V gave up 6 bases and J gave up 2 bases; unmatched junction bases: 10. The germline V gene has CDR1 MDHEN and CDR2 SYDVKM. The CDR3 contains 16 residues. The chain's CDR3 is CASSTPTGETGNTIYF. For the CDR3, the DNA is TGTGCCAGCAGCACCCCTACAGGGGAAACTGGAAACACCATATATTTT. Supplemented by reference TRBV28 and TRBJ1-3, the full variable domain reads DVKVTQSSRYLVKRTGEKVFLECVQDMDHENMFWYRQDPGLGLRLIYFSYDVKMKEKGDIPEGYSVSREKKERFSLILESASTNQTSMYLCASSTPTGETGNTIYFGEGSWLTVV.

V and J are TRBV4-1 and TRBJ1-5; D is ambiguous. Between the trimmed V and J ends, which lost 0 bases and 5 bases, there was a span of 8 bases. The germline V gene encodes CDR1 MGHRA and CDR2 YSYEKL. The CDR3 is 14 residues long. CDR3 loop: CASSQEAGDQPQHF. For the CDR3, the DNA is TGCGCCAGCAGCCAAGAGGCAGGCGATCAGCCCCAGCATTTT.

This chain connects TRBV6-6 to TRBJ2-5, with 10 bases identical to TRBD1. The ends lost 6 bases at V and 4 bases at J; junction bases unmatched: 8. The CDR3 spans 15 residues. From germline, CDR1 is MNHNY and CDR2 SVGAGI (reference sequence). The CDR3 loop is CASSIDRGRGETQYF. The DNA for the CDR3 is TGTGCCAGCAGCATCGACAGGGGGCGAGGAGAGACCCAGTACTTC.

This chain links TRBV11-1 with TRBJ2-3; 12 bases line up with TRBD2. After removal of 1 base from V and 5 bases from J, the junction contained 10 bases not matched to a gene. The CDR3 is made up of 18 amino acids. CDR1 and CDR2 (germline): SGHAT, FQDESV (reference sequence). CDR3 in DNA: TGTGCCAGCAGCTTAGGGCCCGAACTAGCGGGAGGAATAGATACGCAGTATTTT. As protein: CASSLGPELAGGIDTQYF.

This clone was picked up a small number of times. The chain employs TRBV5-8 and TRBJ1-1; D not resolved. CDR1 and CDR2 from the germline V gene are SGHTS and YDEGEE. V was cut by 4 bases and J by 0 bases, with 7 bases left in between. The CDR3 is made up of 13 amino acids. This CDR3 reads CASSPLMNTEAFF. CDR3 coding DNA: TGTGCCAGCAGCCCCCTTATGAACACTGAAGCTTTCTTT.

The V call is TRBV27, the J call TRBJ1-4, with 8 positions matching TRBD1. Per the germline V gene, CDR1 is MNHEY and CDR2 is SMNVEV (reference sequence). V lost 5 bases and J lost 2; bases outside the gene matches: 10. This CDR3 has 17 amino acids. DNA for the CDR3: TGTGCCAGCAGTACCCGGACAGGGAGTGAGACTAATGAAAAACTGTTTTTT. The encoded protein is CASSTRTGSETNEKLFF.

CDR3: CASSLDPLGSRLPYEQYF. The CDR3 DNA is TGTGCCAGCAGTTTAGACCCATTGGGCAGCCGATTACCCTACGAGCAGTACTTC. The chain combines TRBV27 with TRBJ2-7; D unclear. Trimming stripped 2 bases from V and 2 bases from J, with 22 bases between. CDR1 and CDR2 (germline): MNHEY, SMNVEV (reference sequence). CDR3 size: 18 residues.

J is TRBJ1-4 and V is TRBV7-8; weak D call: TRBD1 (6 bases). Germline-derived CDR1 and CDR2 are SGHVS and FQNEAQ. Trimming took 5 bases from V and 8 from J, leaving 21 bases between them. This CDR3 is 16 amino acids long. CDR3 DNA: TGTGCCAGCAGCCCCCGGGAGGGGGACTTGTTAGAAAAACTGTTTTTT. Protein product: CASSPREGDLLEKLFF.

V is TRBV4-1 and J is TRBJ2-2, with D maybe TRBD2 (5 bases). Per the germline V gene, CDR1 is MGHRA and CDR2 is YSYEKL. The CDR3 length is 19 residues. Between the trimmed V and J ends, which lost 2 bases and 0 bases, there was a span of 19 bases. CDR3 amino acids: CASSQPYHEGIPNTGELFF. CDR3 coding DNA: TGCGCCAGCAGCCAACCCTATCACGAGGGAATCCCGAACACCGGGGAGCTGTTTTTT.

This CDR3 is CASSVPPGSEQYF. Written as DNA, the CDR3 is TGTGCCAGCAGCGTACCCCCGGGATCCGAGCAGTACTTC. This rearrangement joins TRBV11-1 to TRBJ2-7; possible D gene TRBD2, 5 bases. This CDR3 has 13 amino acids. Trimming took off 5 bases at V and 6 bases at J, with 14 bases between the two ends. Germline V gene sequence: CDR1 SGHAT, CDR2 FQDESV (reference sequence).

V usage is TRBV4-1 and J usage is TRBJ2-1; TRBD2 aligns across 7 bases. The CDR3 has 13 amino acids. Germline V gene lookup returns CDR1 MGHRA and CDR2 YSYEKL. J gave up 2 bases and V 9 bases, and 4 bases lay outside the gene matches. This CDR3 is CASGGGTYNEQFF. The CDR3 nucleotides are TGCGCCAGTGGGGGAGGGACCTACAATGAGCAGTTCTTC.

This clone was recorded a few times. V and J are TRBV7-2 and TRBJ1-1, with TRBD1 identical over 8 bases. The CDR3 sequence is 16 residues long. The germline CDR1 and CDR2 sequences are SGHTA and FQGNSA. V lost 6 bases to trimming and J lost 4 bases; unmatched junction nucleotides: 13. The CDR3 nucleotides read TGTGCCAGCAGTCCCCACGGACAGGGATTGTTCACTGAAGCTTTCTTT. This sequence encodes CASSPHGQGLFTEAFF.

CDR3 region: CASRGGPPEQFF. DNA of the CDR3: TGCGCCAGCCGGGGGGGCCCTCCGGAGCAGTTCTTC. This rearrangement joins TRBV5-1 to TRBJ2-1, with 8 bases aligning to TRBD2. The CDR3 is made up of 12 amino acids. The ends lost 7 bases at V and 10 bases at J; junction bases unmatched: 7. The germline V gene has CDR1 SGHRS and CDR2 YFSETQ. Based on the CDR3 plus reference TRBV5-1 and TRBJ2-1, the full variable domain is KAGVTQTPRYLIKTRGQQVTLSCSPISGHRSVSWYQQTPGQGLQFLFEYFSETQRNKGNFPGRFSGRQFSNSRSEMNVSTLELGDSALYLCASRGGPPEQFFGPGTRLTVL.

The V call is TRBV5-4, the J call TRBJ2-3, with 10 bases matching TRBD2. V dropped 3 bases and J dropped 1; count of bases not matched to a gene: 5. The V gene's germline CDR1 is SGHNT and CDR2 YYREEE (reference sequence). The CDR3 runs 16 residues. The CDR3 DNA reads TGTGCCAGCAGCTCCCCACTAGCGGGACGCACAGATACGCAGTATTTT. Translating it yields CASSSPLAGRTDTQYF.

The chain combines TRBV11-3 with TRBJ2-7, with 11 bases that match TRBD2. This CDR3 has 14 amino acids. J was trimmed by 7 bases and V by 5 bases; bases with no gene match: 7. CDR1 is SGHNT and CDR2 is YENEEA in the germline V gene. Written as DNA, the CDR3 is TGTGCCAGCAGCCAAGGGCTAGCGGGGGGAGAGCAGTACTTC. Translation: CASSQGLAGGEQYF.

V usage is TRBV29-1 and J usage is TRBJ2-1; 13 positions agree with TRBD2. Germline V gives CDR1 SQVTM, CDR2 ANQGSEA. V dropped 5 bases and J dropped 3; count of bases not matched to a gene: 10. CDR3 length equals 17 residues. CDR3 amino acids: CSVWPGLAGEGYNEQFF. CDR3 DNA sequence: TGCAGCGTTTGGCCAGGACTAGCGGGAGAAGGCTACAATGAGCAGTTCTTC.

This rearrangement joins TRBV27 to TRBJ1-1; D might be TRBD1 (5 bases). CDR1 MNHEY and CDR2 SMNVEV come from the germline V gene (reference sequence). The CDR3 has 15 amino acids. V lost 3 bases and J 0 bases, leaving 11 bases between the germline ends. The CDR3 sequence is CASSLWGRLNTEAFF. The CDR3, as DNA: TGTGCCAGCAGTTTGTGGGGCAGACTGAACACTGAAGCTTTCTTT.

The CDR3, as DNA: TGTGCCTGGAGTCGGGAGAGTGGCACAGATACGCAGTATTTT. Translation: CAWSRESGTDTQYF. This chain joins TRBV30 and TRBJ2-3; TRBD2 might be the D (6 bases). This CDR3 spans 14 amino acids. Germline CDR1 and CDR2: GTSNPN and SVGIG (reference sequence). Trimming stripped 2 bases from V and 1 base from J, with 10 bases between. The whole variable domain, remainder taken from reference TRBV30 and TRBJ2-3, is SQTIHQWPATLVQPVGSPLSLECTVEGTSNPNLYWYRQAAGRGLQLLFYSVGIGQISSEVPQNLSASRPQDRQFILSSKKLLLSDSGFYLCAWSRESGTDTQYFGPGTRLTVL.

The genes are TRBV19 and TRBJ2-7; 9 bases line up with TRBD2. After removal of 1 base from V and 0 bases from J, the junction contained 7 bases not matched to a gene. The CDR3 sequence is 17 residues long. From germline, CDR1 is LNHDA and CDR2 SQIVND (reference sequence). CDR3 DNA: TGTGCCAGTAGTATAGCTCCCACTAGCGGGTCCTCCTACGAGCAGTACTTC. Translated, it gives CASSIAPTSGSSYEQYF.

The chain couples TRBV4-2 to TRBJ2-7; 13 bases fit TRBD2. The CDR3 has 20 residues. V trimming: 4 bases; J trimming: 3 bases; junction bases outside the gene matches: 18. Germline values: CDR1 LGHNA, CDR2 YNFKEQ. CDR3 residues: CASSRSPGTSGAVPHYEQYF. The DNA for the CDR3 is TGTGCCAGCAGCCGCTCGCCCGGGACTAGCGGGGCCGTCCCCCACTACGAGCAGTACTTC.